The 32 T cell receptor beta chains listed next were all sequenced from one sample in a study of blood T cell repertoires in COVID-19. Libraries were prepared by immunoSEQ multiplex PCR; TCRdb keeps only in-frame clonotypes and omits some of them. The table has roughly 400,000 clones, about 86% seen once. The source material was PBMCs or T cells enriched from blood (not recorded which). Source of these receptors: a woman aged 50 to 60 who had recovered from COVID-19.

The chain uses TRBV29-1 and TRBJ1-2; the match to TRBD1 covers 7 bases. Per germline, CDR1 SQVTM and CDR2 ANQGSEA. J was trimmed by 5 bases and V by 7 bases; bases with no gene match: 10. The CDR3 covers 13 residues. CDR3 sequence: CSAIAGTEYGYTF. DNA of the CDR3: TGCAGCGCCATCGCAGGGACAGAATATGGCTACACCTTC.

The rearrangement links TRBV19 to TRBJ2-7; the D gene is possibly TRBD2 (6 bases). V lost 4 bases, J lost 2 bases, and 18 bases lay in between. Germline V lookup: CDR1 LNHDA, CDR2 SQIVND (reference sequence). The CDR3 runs to 16 residues. The chain's CDR3 is CASSTGGSWGAYEQYF. The CDR3 nucleotides read TGTGCCAGTAGTACAGGCGGGTCCTGGGGGGCCTACGAGCAGTACTTC.

The table lists this clone with a count of one. V is TRBV7-9 and J is TRBJ2-1; maybe TRBD1 (6 bases). The CDR3 is 17 residues long. V lost 3 bases and J 4 bases, leaving 19 bases between the germline ends. Germline CDR1 is SEHNR and CDR2 is FQNEAQ (reference sequence). The CDR3 coding sequence is TGTGCCAGCAGCTTTCCCCCCGTAGGGGGACCTTACAATGAGCAGTTCTTC. Its translation: CASSFPPVGGPYNEQFF.

The V call is TRBV18, the J call TRBJ1-1; D unresolved. The CDR3 is made up of 14 amino acids. Germline lookup yields CDR1 KGHSH and CDR2 LQKENI. Trimming shortened V by 6 bases and J by 3 bases, and 14 bases separated the two germline ends. The CDR3 nucleotides read TGTGCCAGCTCCCCGGGAGCGGTGGACACTGAAGCTTTCTTT. It translates to CASSPGAVDTEAFF.

This chain joins TRBV28 and TRBJ2-7; 8 bases line up with TRBD1. This CDR3 contains 14 residues. Germline V gene data show CDR1 as MDHEN and CDR2 as SYDVKM. V trimming: 6 bases; J trimming: 10 bases; junction bases outside the gene matches: 14. DNA of the CDR3: TGTGCCAGCAGGCCAGGACAGGGACCTTTGTCACAGTACTTC. It encodes CASRPGQGPLSQYF.

V and J are TRBV18 and TRBJ2-5; unclear D gene. V was shortened by 8 bases and J by 5 bases, with 6 bases between the two germline ends. This CDR3 has 10 amino acids. Germline V gene sequence: CDR1 KGHSH, CDR2 LQKENI. CDR3: CASAQETQYF. The CDR3 DNA follows: TGTGCCAGCGCCCAGGAGACCCAGTACTTC.

The chain carries TRBV5-6 and TRBJ2-3, with D hard to call. Germline V CDR1 and CDR2: SGHDT, YYEEEE. Deletions cut 2 bases from V and 4 bases from J, with 8 bases between. The CDR3 totals 13 residues. The CDR3 DNA follows: TGTGCCAGCAGCTTTGCCGAGGCAGATACGCAGTATTTT. It translates to CASSFAEADTQYF.

This chain uses TRBV18 with TRBJ2-5; TRBD1 aligns across 8 bases. The germline V gene encodes CDR1 KGHSH and CDR2 LQKENI. There are 13 residues in the CDR3. The trim removed 2 bases at V and 7 bases at J, leaving 3 bases unmatched. The CDR3 here is CASSPGQGGTQYF. The CDR3 nucleotides are TGTGCCAGCTCACCAGGACAGGGCGGGACCCAGTACTTC.

The sample holds one count of this clone. The rearrangement uses TRBV5-6 and TRBJ1-6, with TRBD1 as a possible D gene (6 bases). The CDR3 length is 16 residues. Trimming shortened V by 5 bases and J by 5 bases, and 17 bases separated the two germline ends. The V gene's germline CDR1 is SGHDT and CDR2 YYEEEE. CDR3 sequence reads: CASSSRTAANNSPLHF. CDR3 sequence (DNA): TGTGCCAGCAGTAGCCGGACAGCAGCGAATAATTCACCCCTCCACTTT.

This chain connects TRBV9 to TRBJ1-2; D may be TRBD1 (5 bases). Germline V gene lookup returns CDR1 SGDLS and CDR2 YYNGEE. This CDR3 spans 14 amino acids. V lost 2 bases, J lost 4 bases, and 12 bases lay in between. This chain's CDR3 is CASSVGGPGYGYTF. In nucleotides, the CDR3 is TGTGCCAGCAGCGTGGGGGGACCTGGCTATGGCTACACCTTC.

This clone turned up a few times. The chain links TRBV9 to TRBJ1-1, with 7 bases matching TRBD1. Losses at the gene ends were 4 bases for V and 6 bases for J; bases not matched to a gene: 12. The CDR3 runs to 15 residues. The germline V gene has CDR1 SGDLS and CDR2 YYNGEE. CDR3 nucleotides: TGTGCCAGCAGCCCCTTTTCAGGGGGTGGATCTGAAGCTTTCTTT. It specifies CASSPFSGGGSEAFF.

V is TRBV7-9 and J is TRBJ1-2; no reliable D call. The CDR3 length is 13 residues. Trimming removed 1 base from V and 6 bases from J, with 9 bases in between. Germline V lookup: CDR1 SEHNR, CDR2 FQNEAQ (reference sequence). The CDR3 sequence is CASSLGEVDGYTF. DNA of the CDR3: TGTGCCAGCAGCTTAGGGGAGGTGGATGGCTACACCTTC.

The chain carries TRBV5-1 and TRBJ2-1; 14 positions agree with TRBD2. The V segment lost 4 bases and the J segment 0 bases; nucleotides outside the gene matches: 6. Germline assignment: CDR1 SGHRS and CDR2 YFSETQ. The CDR3 contains 18 residues. CDR3 amino acids: CASSPRTSGGNSYNEQFF. In nucleotides, the CDR3 is TGCGCCAGCAGCCCAAGGACTAGCGGGGGGAACTCCTACAATGAGCAGTTCTTC.

V is TRBV11-3 and J is TRBJ2-7; 7 positions match TRBD1. The junction had 19 bases not matched to a gene; V was cut back by 9 bases and J by 2 bases. The CDR3 sequence is 17 residues long. Germline V gene sequence: CDR1 SGHNT, CDR2 YENEEA. CDR3 bases: TGTGCCAGATCGAGGGGGATTGAGGACAGGACAACCTACGAGCAGTACTTC. Translation: CARSRGIEDRTTYEQYF. The complete variable domain, with remaining parts taken from reference TRBV11-3 and TRBJ2-7, reads EAGVVQSPRYKIIEKKQPVAFWCNPISGHNTLYWYLQNLGQGPELLIRYENEEAVDDSQLPKDRFSAERLKGVDSTLKIQPAELGDSAVYLCARSRGIEDRTTYEQYFGPGTRLTVT.

The chain uses TRBV12-3 or TRBV12-4 and TRBJ1-3, with D uncertain. This CDR3 comprises 12 residues. Trimming removed 8 bases at V and 4 bases at J, with 9 bases between. The CDR3 is CASERQGNTIYF. The CDR3 bases are TGTGCCAGCGAGCGGCAAGGAAACACCATATATTTT.

The chain combines TRBV19 with TRBJ1-3, with 7 bases fitting TRBD1. This CDR3 spans 16 amino acids. Germline V gene lookup returns CDR1 LNHDA and CDR2 SQIVND (reference sequence). J gave up 2 bases and V 4 bases, and 8 bases lay outside the gene matches. This CDR3 reads CASSTLQGIPGNTIYF. In DNA, the CDR3 is TGTGCCAGTAGTACGCTACAGGGGATACCTGGAAACACCATATATTTT.

This clone was observed many times. This chain joins TRBV7-2 and TRBJ2-7; possible D gene TRBD2, 6 bases. Germline loops: CDR1 SGHTA, CDR2 FQGNSA. CDR3 length: 14 amino acids. V lost 1 base and J lost 5, with 12 bases in between. CDR3 DNA sequence: TGTGCCAGCAGCTTAGGTGGGGGGAGCGACGAGCAGTACTTC. Its translation: CASSLGGGSDEQYF.

The chain joins TRBV27 to TRBJ2-3; D uncertain. Trimming took 0 bases from V and 6 from J, leaving 7 bases between them. CDR1 MNHEY and CDR2 SMNVEV come from the germline V gene (reference sequence). The CDR3 runs 13 residues. CDR3 in DNA: TGTGCCAGCAGTTTATCCCCGCGGGATACGCAGTATTTT. Translated: CASSLSPRDTQYF.

The chain carries TRBV24-1 and TRBJ1-3, with 7 bases identical to TRBD1. From germline, CDR1 is KGHDR and CDR2 SFDVKD. This CDR3 spans 15 amino acids. V shed 5 bases and J 4 bases; nucleotides not matched to a gene: 7. CDR3 sequence (DNA): TGTGCCACCAGTGTTCAACAGGGGCGAGGAAACACCATATATTTT. Encoded protein: CATSVQQGRGNTIYF.

V and J are TRBV30 and TRBJ1-5; D unclear. Germline CDR1 and CDR2: GTSNPN and SVGIG (reference sequence). The CDR3 consists of 15 residues. The ends were cut back, 2 bases at V and 3 bases at J, with 14 bases in the middle. Here the CDR3 DNA reads TGTGCCTGGAGTTCGAGCGGGGTACACAATCAGCCCCAGCATTTT. Translated: CAWSSSGVHNQPQHF.

The genes are TRBV10-1 and TRBJ2-2; D might be TRBD1 (5 bases). This CDR3 comprises 16 residues. The germline V and J ends were trimmed by 0 bases and 5 bases, with 13 bases remaining between them. In germline, CDR1 is WNHNN, CDR2 SYGVQD (reference sequence). Written as DNA, the CDR3 is TGCGCCAGCAGTGAGTCAGTACAGGTCGGGACCGGGGAGCTGTTTTTT. It encodes CASSESVQVGTGELFF.

In this sample, this clone turned up once. CDR3: CASSLIPGTVNTEAFF. In DNA form, the CDR3 reads TGCGCCAGCAGCTTAATTCCCGGGACTGTCAACACTGAAGCTTTCTTT. V gene TRBV5-1 combines with J gene TRBJ1-1; D possibly corresponds to TRBD1 (5 bases). The V gene lost 2 bases and the J gene lost 2 bases, with 16 bases spanning the gap. The germline V gene encodes CDR1 SGHRS and CDR2 YFSETQ. This CDR3 contains 16 residues.

The chain uses TRBV28 and TRBJ1-1; D is unresolved. Germline V gene lookup returns CDR1 MDHEN and CDR2 SYDVKM. The CDR3 covers 12 residues. With 7 bases removed from V and 2 bases from J, the gap between germline ends came to 8 bases. This chain's CDR3 is CASNSGNTEAFF. The CDR3 bases are TGTGCCAGCAACTCGGGAAACACTGAAGCTTTCTTT.

This clone occurred a few times. The J gene is TRBJ1-1, the V gene TRBV7-9, with D tentatively TRBD1 (5 bases). The CDR3 extends over 16 amino acids. In germline, CDR1 is SEHNR, CDR2 FQNEAQ (reference sequence). The V end was cut by 3 bases, the J end by 3 bases, with 17 bases between. The CDR3 region is CASSLYGQKPHTEAFF. CDR3 DNA: TGTGCCAGCAGCTTGTATGGACAAAAGCCCCACACTGAAGCTTTCTTT.

The chain joins TRBV13 to TRBJ2-1, with 12 bases lining up with TRBD2. The CDR3 is made up of 16 amino acids. Losses at the gene ends were 1 base for V and 7 bases for J; bases not matched to a gene: 5. Germline loops: CDR1 PRHDT, CDR2 FYEKMQ (reference sequence). CDR3 nucleotides: TGTGCCAGCAGCTTAGCGGCTAGCGGGGGGGCTAATGAGCAGTTCTTC. Its protein is CASSLAASGGANEQFF.

The gene calls are TRBV3-1 (or the pseudogene TRBV3-2) and TRBJ1-4; 7 bases match TRBD1. J lost 11 bases, V lost 0 bases, and 12 bases had no gene match. Germline CDR1 LGHDT, CDR2 YNNKEL (reference sequence). This CDR3 is 16 amino acids long. CDR3: CASSQERETGRFKLFF. The CDR3 nucleotides are TGTGCCAGCAGCCAAGAAAGGGAGACAGGGAGGTTTAAACTGTTTTTT.

V and J are TRBV27 and TRBJ1-2; 9 bases map to TRBD1. This CDR3 is built from 15 residues. V gave up 5 bases and J gave up 8 bases; unmatched junction bases: 12. Per the germline V gene, CDR1 is MNHEY and CDR2 is SMNVEV (reference sequence). This chain's CDR3 is CASSPSTGGTGGYTF. The CDR3 DNA follows: TGTGCCAGCAGTCCGTCGACAGGGGGGACGGGGGGCTACACCTTC.

The V and J genes are TRBV19 and TRBJ1-5; D call uncertain. This CDR3 contains 13 residues. Germline V gene lookup returns CDR1 LNHDA and CDR2 SQIVND (reference sequence). Trimming shortened V by 1 base and J by 6 bases, and 7 bases separated the two germline ends. DNA of the CDR3: TGTGCCAGTAGTATAGGGGAGGGTCAGCCCCAGCATTTT. The encoded protein is CASSIGEGQPQHF.

The chain recombines TRBV10-3 with TRBJ1-1, with TRBD1 matching over 8 bases. The ends lost 6 bases at V and 2 bases at J; junction bases unmatched: 8. CDR3 length equals 15 residues. CDR1 is ENHRY, CDR2 SYGVKD, per germline. CDR3 loop: CAIRGGQAINTEAFF. Written as DNA, the CDR3 is TGTGCCATCAGGGGGGGACAGGCCATAAACACTGAAGCTTTCTTT.

The chain uses TRBV6-2 or TRBV6-3 and TRBJ1-6; D is possibly TRBD1 (5 bases). The CDR3 covers 15 residues. The V and J ends lost 4 bases and 11 bases respectively, with 18 bases between them. Germline V gene lookup returns CDR1 MNHEY and CDR2 SVGEGT. The CDR3: CASSSRSNMGPPLHF. In DNA form, the CDR3 reads TGTGCCAGCAGTTCCCGGTCGAACATGGGGCCACCCCTCCACTTT.

CDR3 in amino acids: CASTGVNYGYTF. The CDR3 nucleotides are TGTGCCAGCACGGGAGTCAACTATGGCTACACCTTC. V usage is TRBV6-5 and J usage is TRBJ1-2; no reliable D call. V was pared by 7 bases and J by 2 bases, with 8 bases between. This CDR3 region has 12 residues. Germline V gene sequence: CDR1 MNHEY, CDR2 SVGAGI.

The chain carries TRBV7-3 and TRBJ1-1, with no clear D. Germline CDR1 reads SGHTA; CDR2 reads FQGTGA. The CDR3 loop spans 15 amino acids. Trimming took 6 bases from V and 1 from J, leaving 15 bases between them. Written as DNA, the CDR3 is TGTGCCAGCAGTACTGGTTGGGCAGGGAACACTGAAGCTTTCTTT. Amino acid sequence: CASSTGWAGNTEAFF.